The 25 T cell receptor beta chains presented below share a single source sample, sequenced in a study of cytomegalovirus exposure and HLA in healthy donors (dated by TCRdb to about 2017). Receptor amplification or capture employed the immunoSEQ multiplex PCR assay. For the multiplex PCR, a mixture combining 60 forward primers for TCR Vbeta segments and 13 reverse primers for TCR Jbeta segments was used. TCRdb mirrors the immuneACCESS table, restricted to in-frame sequences. Some clones are absent from its copies; in checked studies, under half trace to an unresolved V gene, and the reason for the others is unknown. This sample comprises 99,000 or so clones, around 75% of them detected only once. Together, the top ten hold over 2% of the sample. Specimen: PBMCs. The receptors shown here come from a man under 40 in good health and CMV-seronegative.

This rearrangement joins TRBV21-1 to TRBJ2-3; the tabulated D call, TRBD2, remains unverified against the DNA. TRBV21-1 has pseudogene status. This CDR3 has 14 amino acids. CDR3 sequence reads: CASSKSRGADTQYF. CDR3 sequence (DNA): TGTGCCAGCAGCAAAAGTCGGGGAGCAGATACGCAGTATTTT.

This clone was observed a single time. The J gene is TRBJ1-6, the V gene TRBV7-6; D unresolved. Trimming pared 4 bases from V and 1 base from J, leaving 5 bases between. Germline V gives CDR1 SGHVS, CDR2 FNYEAQ. The CDR3 is 14 amino acids. CDR3 protein: CASSSSSYNSPLHF. CDR3 nucleotide sequence: TGTGCCAGCAGCTCATCATCCTATAATTCACCCCTCCACTTT.

The sample holds a few counts of this clone. This chain connects TRBV4-3 to TRBJ2-3; 7 bases match TRBD2. This CDR3 has 14 amino acids. The germline V gene encodes CDR1 LGHNA and CDR2 YSLEER. The V and J ends lost 0 bases and 10 bases, in that order; junction bases with no gene match: 7. DNA for the CDR3: TGCGCCAGCAGCCAAGATACGAGCCGGGGGGCGCAGTATTTT. This codes for CASSQDTSRGAQYF.

The gene calls are TRBV4-1 and TRBJ1-1; maybe TRBD1 (6 bases). CDR3 size: 15 residues. CDR1 is MGHRA and CDR2 is YSYEKL in the germline V gene. The V end was cut by 1 base, the J end by 8 bases, with 17 bases between. This CDR3 reads CASSQGWGQVREAFF. The CDR3 DNA reads TGCGCCAGCAGCCAAGGGTGGGGACAAGTCCGCGAAGCTTTCTTT.

The J gene is TRBJ2-5, the V gene TRBV28, with TRBD1 as a possible D gene (5 bases). Germline-derived CDR1 and CDR2 are MDHEN and SYDVKM. Trimming left V 4 bases short and J 9 bases short, with 9 bases between. CDR3 length: 11 residues. The CDR3 nucleotides read TGTGCCAGCAGTTCACCCAGGGCCCAGTACTTC. Translation gives CASSSPRAQYF.

The chain employs TRBV29-1 and TRBJ2-7, with 8 bases that match TRBD1. The J segment lost 1 base and the V segment lost 1 base, leaving 6 bases of the junction unmatched. This CDR3 spans 15 amino acids. Looked up from germline, CDR1 is SQVTM and CDR2 is ANQGSEA. The DNA for the CDR3 is TGCAGCGTTGAAGGACGGGGGACAGGTTCCTACGAGCAGTACTTC. This gives the protein CSVEGRGTGSYEQYF.

This sequence joins TRBV14 and TRBJ2-1, with TRBD2 matching 9 bases. V dropped 4 bases and J dropped 3; count of bases not matched to a gene: 4. The CDR3 runs 15 residues. Looked up from germline, CDR1 is SGHDN and CDR2 is FVKESK. The DNA for the CDR3 is TGTGCCAGCAGCCTATTGACTAGCGGCTACAATGAGCAGTTCTTC. It encodes CASSLLTSGYNEQFF. Drawing the rest from reference TRBV14 and TRBJ2-1, the complete variable domain is EAGVTQFPSHSVIEKGQTVTLRCDPISGHDNLYWYRRVMGKEIKFLLHFVKESKQDESGMPNNRFLAERTGGTYSTLKVQPAELEDSGVYFCASSLLTSGYNEQFFGPGTRLTVL.

The chain joins TRBV5-1 to TRBJ2-2; 7 bases match TRBD2. The CDR3 sequence is 14 residues long. J lost 6 bases, V lost 4 bases, and 6 bases had no gene match. From germline, CDR1 is SGHRS and CDR2 YFSETQ. The CDR3 bases are TGCGCCAGCAGCGGGGGAGGACTAGCCGGGGAGCTGTTTTTT. It specifies CASSGGGLAGELFF. Full variable domain (missing parts from reference TRBV5-1 and TRBJ2-2): KAGVTQTPRYLIKTRGQQVTLSCSPISGHRSVSWYQQTPGQGLQFLFEYFSETQRNKGNFPGRFSGRQFSNSRSEMNVSTLELGDSALYLCASSGGGLAGELFFGEGSRLTVL.

The V call is TRBV27, the J call TRBJ1-1, with D perhaps TRBD1 (5 bases). Germline lookup yields CDR1 MNHEY and CDR2 SMNVEV (reference sequence). This CDR3 is built from 18 residues. Trimming shortened V by 4 bases and J by 3 bases, and 24 bases separated the two germline ends. The CDR3 nucleotides are TGTGCCAGCAGTTCCCAGGGAAGGGGCTCGTTTAGGGACACTGAAGCTTTCTTT. Its translation is CASSSQGRGSFRDTEAFF.

The chain links TRBV5-1 to TRBJ2-6; TRBD1 matches at 11 bases. Germline V lookup: CDR1 SGHRS, CDR2 YFSETQ. The CDR3 has 17 amino acids. The V segment lost 4 bases and the J segment 0 bases; nucleotides outside the gene matches: 3. DNA for the CDR3: TGCGCCAGCAGCCTCGGGACAGGGGGCTCTGGGGCCAACGTCCTGACTTTC. This codes for CASSLGTGGSGANVLTF.

The chain recombines TRBV30 with TRBJ2-3, with TRBD1 matching 9 bases. J lost 1 base, V lost 5 bases, and 7 bases had no gene match. In germline, CDR1 is GTSNPN, CDR2 SVGIG (reference sequence). The CDR3 has 15 amino acids. Written as DNA, the CDR3 is TGTGCCTGGTCCCCGGGACAGGGCGGCACAGATACGCAGTATTTT. Its translation: CAWSPGQGGTDTQYF.

The chain links TRBV7-6 to TRBJ2-7; D is possibly TRBD1 (5 bases). In germline, CDR1 is SGHVS, CDR2 FNYEAQ. Trimming removed 0 bases at V and 3 bases at J, with 9 bases between. The CDR3 runs 14 residues. The CDR3 loop reads CASSLARQGYEQYF. CDR3 bases: TGTGCCAGCAGCTTAGCGAGGCAGGGCTACGAGCAGTACTTC.

The chain recombines TRBV7-3 with TRBJ2-7; D call uncertain. V was clipped by 1 base and J by 7 bases, with 11 bases between them. The CDR3 is made up of 13 amino acids. Germline assignment: CDR1 SGHTA and CDR2 FQGTGA. The CDR3 DNA reads TGTGCCAGCAGCTTAAACCCTTTCGGGGAGCAGTACTTC. This sequence encodes CASSLNPFGEQYF.

This chain uses TRBV29-1 with TRBJ2-3; 9 bases line up with TRBD2. Trimming cost V 6 bases and J 2 bases; bases outside gene matches: 6. CDR3 length: 14 amino acids. Germline V CDR1 and CDR2: SQVTM, ANQGSEA. CDR3 in DNA: TGCAGCGTCACGACTAGCGGAAACACAGATACGCAGTATTTT. Translated: CSVTTSGNTDTQYF.

This clone has just a few counts. The chain employs TRBV10-3 and TRBJ2-1; TRBD2 is a possible D gene (6 bases). The CDR3 is made up of 13 amino acids. The V end was cut by 5 bases, the J end by 8 bases, with 13 bases between. Per the germline V gene, CDR1 is ENHRY and CDR2 is SYGVKD. CDR3 DNA sequence: TGTGCCATCAGTTCTAGCGTCGGCGATGAGCAGTTCTTC. Translation gives CAISSSVGDEQFF.

J is TRBJ2-1 and V is TRBV5-1; D gene uncertain. Trimming cost V 1 base and J 6 bases, with 11 bases left between them. The CDR3 spans 14 residues. CDR1 is SGHRS and CDR2 is YFSETQ in the germline V gene. The CDR3 spells CASSLLGDRNEQFF. The CDR3 DNA follows: TGCGCCAGCAGCTTGTTGGGCGACCGCAATGAGCAGTTCTTC.

This clone has a handful of counts. The J gene is TRBJ1-3, the V gene TRBV6-5; 7 nucleotides match TRBD1. CDR1 MNHEY and CDR2 SVGAGI come from the germline V gene. The V segment lost 6 bases and the J segment 0 bases; nucleotides outside the gene matches: 5. This CDR3 has 15 amino acids. CDR3 DNA sequence: TGTGCCAGCAGCACAGGGGCCAACTCTGGAAACACCATATATTTT. Its translation: CASSTGANSGNTIYF.

The genes are TRBV7-2 and TRBJ2-7; TRBD1 aligns across 8 bases. Germline values: CDR1 SGHTA, CDR2 FQGNSA. The CDR3 runs to 16 residues. V lost 1 base to trimming and J lost 1 base; unmatched junction nucleotides: 6. The CDR3 reads CASSLGDRIFSYEQYF. CDR3 sequence (DNA): TGTGCCAGCAGCTTAGGGGACAGGATTTTTTCCTACGAGCAGTACTTC. Complete variable domain (other parts from reference TRBV7-2 and TRBJ2-7): GAGVSQSPSNKVTEKGKDVELRCDPISGHTALYWYRQSLGQGLEFLIYFQGNSAPDKSGLPSDRFSAERTGGSVSTLTIQRTQQEDSAVYLCASSLGDRIFSYEQYFGPGTRLTVT.

This chain uses TRBV30 with TRBJ2-2; tentative D call: TRBD2 (5 bases). CDR1 and CDR2 (germline): GTSNPN, SVGIG (reference sequence). V was pared by 3 bases and J by 4 bases, with 6 bases between. The CDR3 is 12 residues long. The CDR3 is CAWSGGTGELFF. The DNA for the CDR3 is TGTGCCTGGAGCGGAGGCACCGGGGAGCTGTTTTTT.

This clone was detected once. V and J are TRBV7-3 and TRBJ2-7, with 10 bases identical to TRBD2. V dropped 5 bases and J dropped 6; count of bases not matched to a gene: 7. The CDR3 runs 14 residues. In germline, CDR1 is SGHTA, CDR2 FQGTGA. CDR3 sequence (DNA): TGTGCCAGCAGCCAGGGACTAGCGAAATCCGAGCAGTACTTC. Translating gives CASSQGLAKSEQYF.

This clone appeared once. The chain recombines TRBV27 with TRBJ2-7, with TRBD1 as a possible D gene (5 bases). Germline CDR1 is MNHEY and CDR2 is SMNVEV (reference sequence). This CDR3 is built from 16 residues. V dropped 1 base and J dropped 1 base, with 14 bases sitting between them. For the CDR3, the DNA is TGTGCCAGCAGTTTATGGGGCATCAGAAAATCCTACGAGCAGTACTTC. Amino acids: CASSLWGIRKSYEQYF.

CDR3 region: CASSLVGPYNTEAFF. The CDR3 DNA is TGTGCCAGCAGCTTAGTTGGGCCCTATAACACTGAAGCTTTCTTT. V is TRBV7-2 and J is TRBJ1-1; no clear D. Trimming removed 1 base at V and 2 bases at J, with 11 bases between. CDR1 and CDR2 from the germline V gene are SGHTA and FQGNSA. This CDR3 is 15 amino acids long. The full variable domain, in which reference TRBV7-2 and TRBJ1-1 provide the parts outside the CDR3, is GAGVSQSPSNKVTEKGKDVELRCDPISGHTALYWYRQSLGQGLEFLIYFQGNSAPDKSGLPSDRFSAERTGGSVSTLTIQRTQQEDSAVYLCASSLVGPYNTEAFFGQGTRLTVV.

The chain is built from TRBV7-6 and TRBJ1-2; no reliable D call. Germline lookup yields CDR1 SGHVS and CDR2 FNYEAQ. The ends were cut back, 2 bases at V and 0 bases at J, with 13 bases in the middle. This CDR3 is built from 16 residues. This CDR3 reads CASSLRGQGSNYGYTF. Here the CDR3 DNA reads TGTGCCAGCAGCTTAAGAGGGCAAGGGTCTAACTATGGCTACACCTTC.

The V and J genes are TRBV28 and TRBJ2-7; the D gene is possibly TRBD2 (5 bases). Per the germline V gene, CDR1 is MDHEN and CDR2 is SYDVKM. The germline V and J ends were trimmed by 7 bases and 2 bases, with 27 bases remaining between them. This CDR3 is 18 amino acids long. The CDR3 region has the DNA TGTGCCAGCAACGGGCCCTCCCTACGCGGGCTGACTCCCTACGAGCAGTACTTC. Translated, it gives CASNGPSLRGLTPYEQYF.

V usage is TRBV4-1 and J usage is TRBJ2-2; D might be TRBD1 (5 bases). Per germline, CDR1 MGHRA and CDR2 YSYEKL. The CDR3 extends over 15 amino acids. The V gene lost 1 base and the J gene lost 1 base, with 7 bases spanning the gap. The CDR3 DNA sequence: TGCGCCAGCAGCCAAGGCGACAGGAACACCGGGGAGCTGTTTTTT. It specifies CASSQGDRNTGELFF.